One sample yielded the 20 T cell receptor beta chains listed below, sequenced in a study of T cells after yellow fever vaccination. One entry per CDR3 protein results from TCRdb running MiXCR on the 5' RACE reads. The table records nearly 550,000 distinct CDR3 sequences, 15% to 20% of them present only once. The sequences come from PBMCs, collected 15 days after the yellow fever booster vaccination. All receptors derive from a man aged 25 to 45 who received the YFV17D yellow fever vaccine.

This clonotype was observed many times. This rearrangement joins TRBV6-5 to TRBJ2-1, with 11 bases aligning to TRBD2. Germline CDR1 is MNHEY and CDR2 is SVGAGI. J gave up 12 bases and V 3 bases, and 10 bases lay outside the gene matches. The CDR3 has 15 residues. CDR3 bases: TGTGCCAGCAGTTATAACGGGGTTAGCGGGAGGGCGCAGTTCTTC. Translated, it gives CASSYNGVSGRAQFF.

CDR3 amino acids: CSVEDPNTGELFF. Written as DNA, the CDR3 is TGCAGCGTTGAAGATCCAAACACCGGGGAGCTGTTTTTT. The chain links TRBV29-1 to TRBJ2-2; no clear D gene. Germline lookup yields CDR1 SQVTM and CDR2 ANQGSEA. Trimming removed 0 bases from V and 2 bases from J, with 4 bases in between. The length of the CDR3 is 13 residues.

This clonotype was picked up a small number of times. The chain joins TRBV28 to TRBJ2-5; D may be TRBD1 or TRBD2 (6 bases each). This CDR3 spans 15 amino acids. Germline CDR1 and CDR2: MDHEN and SYDVKM. Trimming took 6 bases from V and 1 from J, leaving 15 bases between them. The CDR3 protein is CASRLGGTIQETQYF. As DNA, the CDR3 is TGTGCCAGCAGACTAGGGGGGACGATCCAAGAGACCCAGTACTTC.

This clonotype occurred a few times. The chain carries TRBV5-1 and TRBJ2-1; 14 bases are shared with TRBD2. The CDR3 spans 14 residues. Germline CDR1 reads SGHRS; CDR2 reads YFSETQ. V gave up 4 bases and J gave up 15 bases; unmatched junction bases: 9. The CDR3 loop reads CASSNETSGRAPFF. CDR3 DNA: TGCGCCAGCAGCAACGAGACTAGCGGGAGGGCCCCGTTCTTC.

This clonotype was picked up a small number of times. CDR3 sequence (DNA): TGCAGCGTTGGTGTCCTTTCGAACACCGGGGAGCTGTTTTTT. This codes for CSVGVLSNTGELFF. The chain is built from TRBV29-1 and TRBJ2-2; D is uncertain. The CDR3 spans 14 residues. Germline lookup yields CDR1 SQVTM and CDR2 ANQGSEA. V lost 4 bases and J 0 bases, leaving 9 bases between the germline ends.

This clonotype appeared a few times. This chain joins TRBV5-1 and TRBJ2-5; TRBD1 agrees at 10 bases. The CDR3 covers 17 residues. CDR1 is SGHRS and CDR2 is YFSETQ in the germline V gene. Unmatched junction bases numbered 9, after V lost 4 bases and J lost 0 bases. This CDR3 reads CASSPASTGGYQETQYF. The CDR3 nucleotides read TGCGCCAGCAGCCCCGCCTCGACAGGGGGCTACCAAGAGACCCAGTACTTC.

The chain carries TRBV7-2 and TRBJ2-7; TRBD2 is a possible D gene (6 bases). The CDR3 is 15 residues long. Germline V gives CDR1 SGHTA, CDR2 FQGNSA. V was pared by 5 bases and J by 7 bases, with 21 bases between. The CDR3: CASSQWKGGTREQYF. The CDR3 bases are TGTGCCAGCAGCCAATGGAAAGGCGGGACGCGGGAGCAGTACTTC.

The chain couples TRBV27 to TRBJ1-1, with 7 bases fitting TRBD1. V lost 2 bases to trimming and J lost 8 bases; unmatched junction nucleotides: 2. Germline CDR1 MNHEY, CDR2 SMNVEV (reference sequence). The CDR3 runs 12 residues. CDR3 in DNA: TGTGCCAGCAGTTTAGTGGGACAGGAAGCTTTCTTT. Its protein product is CASSLVGQEAFF.

The CDR3 reads CASSLGPSRETQYF. CDR3 coding DNA: TGTGCCAGCAGCTTGGGCCCTTCTCGAGAGACCCAGTACTTC. The rearrangement joins TRBV11-2 to TRBJ2-5; D not resolved. Trimming left V 3 bases short and J 4 bases short, with 12 bases between. Germline CDR1 SGHAT, CDR2 FQNNGV. The CDR3 extends over 14 amino acids.

This clonotype was observed a handful of times. The gene calls are TRBV12-3 or TRBV12-4 and TRBJ1-2; D gene uncertain. Trimming removed 3 bases from V and 4 bases from J, with 9 bases in between. This CDR3 contains 13 residues. CDR3 bases: TGTGCCAGCAGTTTTGGTCAGATCTATGGCTACACCTTC. This codes for CASSFGQIYGYTF.

The rearrangement joins TRBV9 to TRBJ2-7, with TRBD2 matching over 9 bases. Per germline, CDR1 SGDLS and CDR2 YYNGEE. The CDR3 sequence is 14 residues long. V shed 4 bases, J shed 5 bases, and the junction held 7 bases outside the gene matches. CDR3 DNA sequence: TGTGCCAGCAGCCCTGTAGCGGGAGTAGACGAGCAGTACTTC. The encoded protein is CASSPVAGVDEQYF.

This clonotype has a count of ten or more. The chain carries TRBV28 and TRBJ2-5; D gene uncertain. The V end was cut by 4 bases, the J end by 5 bases, with 5 bases between. CDR1 and CDR2 (germline): MDHEN, SYDVKM. This CDR3 has 11 residues. CDR3 sequence (DNA): TGTGCCAGCAGTTCCATGGAGACCCAGTACTTC. Amino acids: CASSSMETQYF. The variable domain in full, completed from reference TRBV28 and TRBJ2-5, reads DVKVTQSSRYLVKRTGEKVFLECVQDMDHENMFWYRQDPGLGLRLIYFSYDVKMKEKGDIPEGYSVSREKKERFSLILESASTNQTSMYLCASSSMETQYFGPGTRLLVL.

The chain recombines TRBV18 with TRBJ2-1, with 10 bases fitting TRBD2. J gave up 7 bases and V 6 bases, and 9 bases lay outside the gene matches. Germline V gives CDR1 KGHSH, CDR2 LQKENI. The length of the CDR3 is 15 residues. The CDR3 DNA reads as TGTGCCAGCTCCCCCCAAGCGGGAGGGGGAAATGAGCAGTTCTTC. The encoded protein is CASSPQAGGGNEQFF.

The chain carries TRBV27 and TRBJ2-3; 11 bases fit TRBD2. CDR3 size: 16 residues. Per germline, CDR1 MNHEY and CDR2 SMNVEV (reference sequence). V was clipped by 6 bases and J by 9 bases; unmatched bases: 14. The CDR3 DNA reads as TGTGCCAGCAGCTTCATAGCGGGAGGGGTGAGATTAACGCAGTATTTT. Residues: CASSFIAGGVRLTQYF.

This clonotype turned up a few times. This rearrangement joins TRBV7-2 to TRBJ2-5; 11 bases fit TRBD2. The germline gives CDR1 SGHTA, CDR2 FQGNSA. The length of the CDR3 is 15 residues. The V segment lost 4 bases and the J segment 7 bases; nucleotides outside the gene matches: 8. CDR3 sequence reads: CASSSTSGSPVTQYF. The CDR3 DNA reads as TGTGCCAGCAGCTCAACTAGCGGGAGTCCGGTGACCCAGTACTTC.

This clonotype was detected only a few times. The chain combines TRBV12-3 or TRBV12-4 with TRBJ2-5; 8 bases are a match to TRBD1. Trimming at V came to 4 bases and at J to 2 bases, leaving 6 bases not matched to a gene. The CDR3 totals 15 residues. CDR3 coding DNA: TGTGCCAGCAGTTCGCGGGACAGGTGGCAAGAGACCCAGTACTTC. Its translation: CASSSRDRWQETQYF.

V is TRBV12-3 or TRBV12-4 and J is TRBJ2-1, with TRBD2 identical over 8 bases. The trim removed 5 bases at V and 6 bases at J, leaving 15 bases unmatched. The CDR3 totals 17 residues. CDR3 amino acids: CASSLLLADTLGNEQFF. The CDR3 nucleotides read TGTGCCAGCAGTCTACTACTAGCGGATACCCTAGGCAATGAGCAGTTCTTC.

V gene TRBV5-1 combines with J gene TRBJ2-1; D is perhaps TRBD1 (6 bases). The ends were cut back, 4 bases at V and 7 bases at J, with 15 bases in the middle. Germline V gene sequence: CDR1 SGHRS, CDR2 YFSETQ. This CDR3 is built from 14 residues. The CDR3: CASSLGTTGNEQFF. In DNA form, the CDR3 reads TGCGCCAGCAGCCTCGGGACCACAGGGAATGAGCAGTTCTTC.

This clonotype has just a few counts. The chain carries TRBV27 and TRBJ2-1, with 8 bases lining up with TRBD2. The CDR3 extends over 15 amino acids. The ends lost 4 bases at V and 4 bases at J; junction bases unmatched: 6. Germline lookup yields CDR1 MNHEY and CDR2 SMNVEV (reference sequence). The CDR3 nucleotides read TGTGCCAGCAGTTCCGGGACTAGTCCGTACAATGAGCAGTTCTTC. Its protein is CASSSGTSPYNEQFF.

This rearrangement joins TRBV6-1 to TRBJ2-4; TRBD1 matches at 7 bases. With 7 bases clipped from V and 9 bases from J, the junction kept 9 bases outside the gene matches. Germline values: CDR1 MNHNS, CDR2 SASEGT. The CDR3 contains 13 residues. The DNA for the CDR3 is TGTGCCAGCAAAACAACAGGGGTTAGCATTCAGTACTTC. Translation gives CASKTTGVSIQYF.